Following are 17 T cell receptor beta chains from one sample sequenced in a study of blood T cell repertoires in COVID-19. The method was immunoSEQ multiplex PCR; TCRdb's version includes in-frame clones alone and lacks a portion of them. The repertoire consists of a few hundred thousand clones, with approximately 90% occurring once and the leading ten covering approximately 5%. The material sequenced was PBMCs or T cells enriched from blood (not recorded which). The receptor source for this set is a woman aged 25 to 39 who had recovered from COVID-19.

V gene TRBV7-6 combines with J gene TRBJ2-5; 7 bases line up with TRBD1. The V gene end was trimmed by 4 bases and the J gene end by 4 bases; junction bases not matched to a gene: 9. This CDR3 spans 15 amino acids. The germline CDR1 and CDR2 sequences are SGHVS and FNYEAQ. The DNA for the CDR3 is TGTGCCAGCAGCTCGACAGGGAGACTTTCAGAGACCCAGTACTTC. This translates into CASSSTGRLSETQYF.

The chain links TRBV4-2 to TRBJ1-2; D perhaps matches TRBD1 (5 bases). Germline V gives CDR1 LGHNA, CDR2 YNFKEQ. Trimming pared 0 bases from V and 2 bases from J, leaving 13 bases between. The CDR3 sequence is 16 residues long. The CDR3 nucleotides read TGTGCCAGCAGCCAAGATCGTCGGGGGGGGAACTATGGCTACACCTTC. Its translation: CASSQDRRGGNYGYTF.

The chain uses TRBV6-2 or TRBV6-3 and TRBJ2-7, with unresolved D. Germline CDR1 reads MNHEY; CDR2 reads SVGEGT. V was cut by 0 bases and J by 5 bases, with 11 bases left in between. This CDR3 is built from 14 residues. The CDR3 DNA reads TGTGCCAGCAGTTACTCTTCTCTCCAGGACGAGCAGTACTTC. Protein product: CASSYSSLQDEQYF.

The chain joins TRBV4-1 to TRBJ2-5; 11 bases agree with TRBD1. V lost 2 bases, J lost 4 bases, and 3 bases stayed unmatched. Germline CDR1 MGHRA, CDR2 YSYEKL. The CDR3 runs 15 residues. CDR3 DNA: TGCGCCAGCAGCCAAACGGACAGGGGGCGAGAGACCCAGTACTTC. Protein product: CASSQTDRGRETQYF.

This clone was seen once. CDR3 region: CAISELGQGHGELFF. For the CDR3, the DNA is TGTGCCATCAGTGAGTTAGGACAGGGGCACGGGGAGCTGTTTTTT. The chain recombines TRBV10-3 with TRBJ2-2, with 9 bases fitting TRBD1. J lost 7 bases, V lost 1 base, and 4 bases had no gene match. The CDR3 runs to 15 residues. The germline CDR1 and CDR2 sequences are ENHRY and SYGVKD.

The chain employs TRBV7-9 and TRBJ2-3; D is unclear. The CDR3 totals 14 residues. Germline V gene sequence: CDR1 SEHNR, CDR2 FQNEAQ (reference sequence). V lost 5 bases and J lost 2, with 11 bases in between. The CDR3 spells CASSLGWSTDTQYF. CDR3 bases: TGTGCCAGCAGCCTCGGGTGGTCCACAGATACGCAGTATTTT.

The V and J genes are TRBV5-1 and TRBJ2-4, with 13 positions matching TRBD2. This CDR3 is 17 amino acids long. CDR1 is SGHRS, CDR2 YFSETQ, per germline. The V gene end was trimmed by 1 base and the J gene end by 3 bases; junction bases not matched to a gene: 4. The CDR3 region is CASSLWGTSGDKNIQYF. The CDR3 DNA reads as TGCGCCAGCAGCTTGTGGGGGACTAGCGGGGACAAAAACATTCAGTACTTC. Full variable domain (outside the CDR3, taken from reference TRBV5-1 and TRBJ2-4): KAGVTQTPRYLIKTRGQQVTLSCSPISGHRSVSWYQQTPGQGLQFLFEYFSETQRNKGNFPGRFSGRQFSNSRSEMNVSTLELGDSALYLCASSLWGTSGDKNIQYFGAGTRLSVL.

This clone occurred a few times. CDR3 protein: CASSLHSDPSYEQYF. The CDR3 DNA is TGTGCCAGCAGCTTACACTCCGATCCCTCCTACGAGCAGTACTTC. The chain carries TRBV11-3 and TRBJ2-7; no clear D. There are 15 residues in the CDR3. With 2 bases removed from V and 0 bases from J, the gap between germline ends came to 11 bases. The germline gives CDR1 SGHNT, CDR2 YENEEA.

The V and J genes are TRBV4-1 and TRBJ2-3, with D tentatively TRBD2 (6 bases). Germline CDR1 and CDR2: MGHRA and YSYEKL. Trimming removed 1 base from V and 2 bases from J, with 16 bases in between. The CDR3 has 17 amino acids. The CDR3 here is CASSQVSGGLTTDTQYF. The CDR3 DNA follows: TGCGCCAGCAGCCAAGTGTCTGGAGGGCTCACCACAGATACGCAGTATTTT.

This chain joins TRBV18 and TRBJ2-1; D unclear. Trimming stripped 2 bases from V and 3 bases from J, with 8 bases between. The germline V gene has CDR1 KGHSH and CDR2 LQKENI. The CDR3 covers 14 residues. CDR3 in amino acids: CASSPGLLYNEQFF. CDR3 sequence (DNA): TGTGCCAGCTCACCAGGCCTGCTCTACAATGAGCAGTTCTTC.

The chain links TRBV19 to TRBJ2-2; perhaps TRBD1 as D (5 bases). Germline V gene sequence: CDR1 LNHDA, CDR2 SQIVND (reference sequence). The CDR3 sequence is 16 residues long. V lost 5 bases and J 1 base, leaving 14 bases between the germline ends. CDR3 sequence reads: CASSPRTPQNTGELFF. CDR3 in DNA: TGTGCCAGTAGTCCCCGGACACCCCAGAACACCGGGGAGCTGTTTTTT. Complete variable domain (other parts from reference TRBV19 and TRBJ2-2): DGGITQSPKYLFRKEGQNVTLSCEQNLNHDAMYWYRQDPGQGLRLIYYSQIVNDFQKGDIAEGYSVSREKKESFPLTVTSAQKNPTAFYLCASSPRTPQNTGELFFGEGSRLTVL.

The chain carries TRBV19 and TRBJ2-3, with 9 bases aligning to TRBD1. Trimming took 4 bases from V and 3 from J; bases not matched to a gene: 5. Germline V gene lookup returns CDR1 LNHDA and CDR2 SQIVND (reference sequence). The CDR3 has 15 amino acids. In nucleotides, the CDR3 is TGTGCCAGTAGTACCCCGGGACAGGGAACAGATACGCAGTATTTT. Translating gives CASSTPGQGTDTQYF.

The chain employs TRBV5-8 and TRBJ1-5; D is unresolved. The CDR3 is made up of 15 amino acids. Germline V gives CDR1 SGHTS, CDR2 YDEGEE. V was shortened by 0 bases and J by 4 bases, with 11 bases between the two germline ends. The CDR3 nucleotides read TGTGCCAGCAGCTTGGCCGGGTCCCGTAATCAGCCCCAGCATTTT. Protein: CASSLAGSRNQPQHF.

The genes are TRBV4-1 and TRBJ1-5; D is uncertain. The V end lost 0 bases, the J end lost 3 bases, and 3 bases lay between the germline ends. Germline values: CDR1 MGHRA, CDR2 YSYEKL. This CDR3 has 13 amino acids. The chain's CDR3 is CASSQDFNQPQHF. The CDR3 DNA sequence: TGCGCCAGCAGCCAAGACTTCAATCAGCCCCAGCATTTT.

On this clone itself: Other DNA sequences in the sample encode the same CDR3. The chain employs TRBV5-5 and TRBJ1-2, with D unclear. Trimming took off 4 bases at V and 0 bases at J, with 10 bases between the two ends. This CDR3 comprises 14 residues. From germline, CDR1 is SGHKS and CDR2 YYEKEE (reference sequence). This CDR3 reads CASSPGQSNYGYTF. For the CDR3, the DNA is TGTGCCAGCAGCCCTGGGCAGTCTAACTATGGCTACACCTTC.

The chain couples TRBV11-2 to TRBJ2-3; D is possibly TRBD1 (6 bases). Germline lookup yields CDR1 SGHAT and CDR2 FQNNGV. The V end lost 5 bases, the J end lost 0 bases, and 18 bases lay between the germline ends. The CDR3 spans 17 residues. The CDR3 is CASSQRQTGVSTDTQYF. The CDR3 DNA reads TGTGCCAGCAGCCAACGTCAGACAGGCGTTAGCACAGATACGCAGTATTTT.

The chain joins TRBV6-5 to TRBJ1-3; the D is unclear. This CDR3 comprises 12 residues. V was clipped by 8 bases and J by 4 bases, with 9 bases between them. Germline values: CDR1 MNHEY, CDR2 SVGAGI. The CDR3, as DNA: TGTGCCAGCCAAGCCCCAGGAAACACCATATATTTT. This translates into CASQAPGNTIYF.